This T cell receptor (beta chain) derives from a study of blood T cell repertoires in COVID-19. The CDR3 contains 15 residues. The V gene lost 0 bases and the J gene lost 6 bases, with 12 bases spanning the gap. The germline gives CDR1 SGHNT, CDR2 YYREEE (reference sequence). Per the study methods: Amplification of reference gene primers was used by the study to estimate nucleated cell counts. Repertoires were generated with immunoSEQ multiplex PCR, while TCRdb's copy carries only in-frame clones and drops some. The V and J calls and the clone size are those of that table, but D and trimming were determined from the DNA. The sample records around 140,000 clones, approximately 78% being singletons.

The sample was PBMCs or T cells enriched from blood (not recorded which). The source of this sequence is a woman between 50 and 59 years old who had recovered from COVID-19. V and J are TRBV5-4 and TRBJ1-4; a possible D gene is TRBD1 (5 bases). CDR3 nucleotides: TGTGCCAGCAGCTTGGGCGGGACCGATCATGAAAAACTGTTTTTT. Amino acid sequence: CASSLGGTDHEKLFF.